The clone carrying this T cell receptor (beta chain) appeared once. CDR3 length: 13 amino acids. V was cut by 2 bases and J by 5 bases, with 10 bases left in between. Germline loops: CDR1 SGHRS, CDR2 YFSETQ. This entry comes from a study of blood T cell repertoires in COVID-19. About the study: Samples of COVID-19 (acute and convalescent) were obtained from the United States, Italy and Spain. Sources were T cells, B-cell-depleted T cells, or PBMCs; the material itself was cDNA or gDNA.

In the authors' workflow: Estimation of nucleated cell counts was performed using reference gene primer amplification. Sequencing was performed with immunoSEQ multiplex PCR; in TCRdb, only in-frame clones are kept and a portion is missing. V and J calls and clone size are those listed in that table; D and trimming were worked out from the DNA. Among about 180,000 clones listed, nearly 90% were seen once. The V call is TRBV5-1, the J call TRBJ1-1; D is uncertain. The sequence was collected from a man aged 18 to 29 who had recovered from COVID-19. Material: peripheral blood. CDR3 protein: CASSLEAWTEAFF. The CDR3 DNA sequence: TGCGCCAGCAGCTTAGAGGCTTGGACTGAAGCTTTCTTT.